These T cell receptor beta chains were read from a single sample in a study of control samples from healthy donors and cancer patients. Assay used: immunoSEQ multiplex PCR; TCRdb lists only in-frame clones, some missing. The sample shows 50,000 or so clones, around 90% of them seen only once. Material for sequencing was blood. These receptors all stem from a man over 45 in good health. The CDR3 runs from the conserved cysteine through the conserved F or W. Fields, in order: V gene, J gene, CDR3 protein.

>TRBV11-2|TRBJ1-1
CASSRAGPAFF
>TRBV28|TRBJ1-4
CASSLRQGKNEKLFF
>TRBV9|TRBJ2-5
CASSVALVCRGLWTSGETQYF
>TRBV7-2|TRBJ1-3
CASSLTGGGNTIYF
>TRBV11-3|TRBJ2-3
CASSFAYSGSTDTQYF
>TRBV27|TRBJ2-5
CASSTGAQETQYF
>TRBV27|TRBJ2-7
CASRPPRTGLFSYEQYF
>TRBV6-5|TRBJ1-5
CASSNGHNQPQHF
>TRBV14|TRBJ1-4
CASSQEIGTVGEKLFF
>TRBV16|TRBJ1-4
CASSQRNRATNEKLFF
>TRBV6-5|TRBJ2-7
CASSPAGKSYEQYF
>TRBV7-9|TRBJ2-5
CASSYILTVRGAETQYF
>TRBV5-1|TRBJ1-2
CASSTLTGSYGYTF
>TRBV27|TRBJ2-5
CASSLGSRQETQYF
>TRBV11-2|TRBJ2-7
CASSPGLATSYEQYF
>TRBV6-5|TRBJ1-5
CASSQYRGNQPQHF
>TRBV19|TRBJ2-7
CASRFGGESTYEQYF
>TRBV20-1|TRBJ2-4
CSASRAGGVAKNIQYF
>TRBV29-1|TRBJ2-7
CSVGTGGRLLSSYEQYF
>TRBV7-9|TRBJ2-5
CASSLTRGRETQYF
>TRBV5-4|TRBJ2-5
CASSFYTGKETQYF
>TRBV23-1|TRBJ2-5
CASSQSWGNQETQYF
>TRBV7-9|TRBJ1-2
CASSPESMGYGYTF
>TRBV4-1|TRBJ2-5
CASSQDADRGFSKETQYF
>TRBV29-1|TRBJ2-7
CSVEDRGQGLSYEQYF
>TRBV3-1/TRBV3-2|TRBJ2-2
CASSQDRAGRVDTGELFF
>TRBV7-9|TRBJ1-1
CASSSQGRDTEAFF
>TRBV13|TRBJ1-2
CASSSQGNYGYTF
>TRBV5-6|TRBJ2-7
CASRPGLAGVTYEQYF
>TRBV11-1|TRBJ1-6
CASSLGGNSPLHF
>TRBV6-1|TRBJ2-5
CASSDLAGGPLETQYF